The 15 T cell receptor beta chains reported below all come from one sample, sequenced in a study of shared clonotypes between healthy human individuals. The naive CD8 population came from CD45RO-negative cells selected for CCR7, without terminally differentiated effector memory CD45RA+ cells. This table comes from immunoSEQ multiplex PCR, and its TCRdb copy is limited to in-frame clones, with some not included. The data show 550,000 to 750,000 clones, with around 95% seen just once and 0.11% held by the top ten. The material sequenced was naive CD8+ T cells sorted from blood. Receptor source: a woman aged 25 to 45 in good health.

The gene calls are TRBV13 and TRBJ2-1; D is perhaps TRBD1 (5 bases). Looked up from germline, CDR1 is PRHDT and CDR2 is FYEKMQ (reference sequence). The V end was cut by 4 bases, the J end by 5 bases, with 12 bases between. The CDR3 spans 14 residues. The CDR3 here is CASSSRQNNNEQFF. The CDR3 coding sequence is TGTGCCAGCAGCTCCCGACAGAACAACAATGAGCAGTTCTTC.

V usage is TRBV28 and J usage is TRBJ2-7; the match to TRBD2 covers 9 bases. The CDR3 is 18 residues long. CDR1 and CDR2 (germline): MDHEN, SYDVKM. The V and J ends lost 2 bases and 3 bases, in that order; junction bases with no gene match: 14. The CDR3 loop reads CASSLAVFLAGTNYEQYF. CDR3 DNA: TGTGCCAGCAGTTTAGCGGTCTTTCTAGCGGGAACAAACTACGAGCAGTACTTC.

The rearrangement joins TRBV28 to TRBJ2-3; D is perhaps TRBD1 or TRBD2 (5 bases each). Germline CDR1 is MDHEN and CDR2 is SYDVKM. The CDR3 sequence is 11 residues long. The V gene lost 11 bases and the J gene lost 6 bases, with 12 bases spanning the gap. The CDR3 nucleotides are TGTGCCTGTGGGGGATTGGATACGCAGTATTTT. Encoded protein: CACGGLDTQYF.

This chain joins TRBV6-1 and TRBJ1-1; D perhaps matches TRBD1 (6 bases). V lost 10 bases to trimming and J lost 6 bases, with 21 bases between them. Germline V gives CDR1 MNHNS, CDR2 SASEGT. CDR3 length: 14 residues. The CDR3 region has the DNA TGTGCCACGCGAAGATTGTTCAGGGGTCCTGAAGCTTTCTTT. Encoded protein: CATRRLFRGPEAFF.

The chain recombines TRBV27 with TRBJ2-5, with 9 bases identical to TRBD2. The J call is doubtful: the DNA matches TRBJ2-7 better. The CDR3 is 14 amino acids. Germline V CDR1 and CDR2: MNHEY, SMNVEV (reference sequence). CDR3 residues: CASSLLAGAHEQYF. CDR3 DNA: TGTGCCAGCAGTTTATTAGCGGGAGCCCACGAGCAGTACTTC.

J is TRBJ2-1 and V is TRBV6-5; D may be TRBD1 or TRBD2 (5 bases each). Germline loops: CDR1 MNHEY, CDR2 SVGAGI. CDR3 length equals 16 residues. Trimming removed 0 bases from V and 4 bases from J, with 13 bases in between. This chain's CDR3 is CASSYSTGTIYNEQFF. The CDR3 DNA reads TGTGCCAGCAGTTACTCTACCGGGACGATTTACAATGAGCAGTTCTTC.

This chain's CDR3 is CASRHRGRDQPQHF. CDR3 sequence (DNA): TGTGCCAGCAGGCACAGGGGGCGTGATCAGCCCCAGCATTTT. The chain recombines TRBV27 with TRBJ1-5, with 9 bases that match TRBD1. CDR1 MNHEY and CDR2 SMNVEV come from the germline V gene (reference sequence). Trimming took 6 bases from V and 5 from J; bases not matched to a gene: 5. CDR3 length equals 14 residues.

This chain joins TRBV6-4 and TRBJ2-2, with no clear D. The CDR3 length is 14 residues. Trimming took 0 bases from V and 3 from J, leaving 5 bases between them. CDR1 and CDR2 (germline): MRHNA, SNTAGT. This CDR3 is CASSDSWDTGELFF. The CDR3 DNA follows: TGTGCCAGCAGTGACTCCTGGGACACCGGGGAGCTGTTTTTT.

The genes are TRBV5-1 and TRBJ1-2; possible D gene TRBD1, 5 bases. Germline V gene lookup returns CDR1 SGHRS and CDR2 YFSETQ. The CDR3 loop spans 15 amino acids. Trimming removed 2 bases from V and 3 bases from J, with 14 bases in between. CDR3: CASSFLDRGDYGYTF. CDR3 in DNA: TGCGCCAGCAGCTTTCTTGATCGAGGGGACTATGGCTACACCTTC. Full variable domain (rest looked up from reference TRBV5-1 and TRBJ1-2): KAGVTQTPRYLIKTRGQQVTLSCSPISGHRSVSWYQQTPGQGLQFLFEYFSETQRNKGNFPGRFSGRQFSNSRSEMNVSTLELGDSALYLCASSFLDRGDYGYTFGSGTRLTVV.

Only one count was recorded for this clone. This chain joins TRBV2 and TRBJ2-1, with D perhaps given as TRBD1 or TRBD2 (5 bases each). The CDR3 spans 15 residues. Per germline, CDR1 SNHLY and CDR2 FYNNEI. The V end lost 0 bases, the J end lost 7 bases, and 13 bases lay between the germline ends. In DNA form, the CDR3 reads TGTGCCAGCAGTGAAGCTCTGGGGACCTCAAATGAGCAGTTCTTC. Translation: CASSEALGTSNEQFF.

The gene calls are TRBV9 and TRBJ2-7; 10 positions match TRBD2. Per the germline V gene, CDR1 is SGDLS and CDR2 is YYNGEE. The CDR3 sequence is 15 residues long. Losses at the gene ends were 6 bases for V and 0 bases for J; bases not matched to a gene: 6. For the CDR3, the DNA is TGTGCCAGCACCCCGACTAGCGGGTCCTCCTACGAGCAGTACTTC. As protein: CASTPTSGSSYEQYF. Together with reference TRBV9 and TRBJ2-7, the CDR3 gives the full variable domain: DSGVTQTPKHLITATGQRVTLRCSPRSGDLSVYWYQQSLDQGLQFLIQYYNGEERAKGNILERFSAQQFPDLHSELNLSSLELGDSALYFCASTPTSGSSYEQYFGPGTRLTVT.

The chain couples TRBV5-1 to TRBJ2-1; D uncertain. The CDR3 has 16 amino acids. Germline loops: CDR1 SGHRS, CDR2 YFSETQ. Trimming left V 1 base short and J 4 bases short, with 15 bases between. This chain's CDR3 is CASSLSTRTLYNEQFF. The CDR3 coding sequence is TGCGCCAGCAGCTTGAGTACCAGAACCCTATACAATGAGCAGTTCTTC.

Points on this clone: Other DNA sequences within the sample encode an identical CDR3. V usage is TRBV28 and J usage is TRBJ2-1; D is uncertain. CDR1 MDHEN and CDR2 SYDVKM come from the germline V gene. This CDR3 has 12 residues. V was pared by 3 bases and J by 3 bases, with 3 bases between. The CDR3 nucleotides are TGTGCCAGCAGTTTCGGCTACAATGAGCAGTTCTTC. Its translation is CASSFGYNEQFF.

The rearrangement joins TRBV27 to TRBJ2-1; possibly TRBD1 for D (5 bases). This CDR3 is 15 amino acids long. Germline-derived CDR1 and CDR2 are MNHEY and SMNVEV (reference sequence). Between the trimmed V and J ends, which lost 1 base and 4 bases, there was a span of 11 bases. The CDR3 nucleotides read TGTGCCAGCAGTTTATTCCGGACAAGTTACAATGAGCAGTTCTTC. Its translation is CASSLFRTSYNEQFF.

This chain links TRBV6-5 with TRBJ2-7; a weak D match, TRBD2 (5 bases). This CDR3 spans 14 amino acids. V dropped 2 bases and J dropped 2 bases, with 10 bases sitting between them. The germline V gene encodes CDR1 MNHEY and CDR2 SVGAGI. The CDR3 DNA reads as TGTGCCAGCAGTTACGATGCGCGGGCCTACGAGCAGTACTTC. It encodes CASSYDARAYEQYF.